The 3 T cell receptor beta chains below come from one sample, sequenced in a study of OX40 agonist ivuxolimab in advanced cancers. Only in-frame clones appear in the TCRdb table, and some are missing; sequencing was by immunoSEQ multiplex PCR. There are about 82,000 clones in the sample; about 86% occur only once, and under 7.5% lies in the top ten. Sequencing was performed on CD4+ or CD8+ T cells sorted from blood, taken in a trial of the OX40 agonist ivuxolimab. These receptors were collected from an adult with an advanced solid tumor such as melanoma, head and neck, liver or kidney cancer.

The V and J genes are TRBV15 and TRBJ1-4, with a weak D call TRBD1 (6 bases). The CDR3 consists of 17 residues. V gave up 0 bases and J gave up 6 bases, with 17 bases separating them. Germline loops: CDR1 LNHNV, CDR2 YYDKDF (reference sequence). The CDR3 is CATSRDTGQGIYEKLFF. The CDR3 DNA follows: TGTGCCACCAGCAGAGATACCGGGCAGGGGATTTATGAAAAACTGTTTTTT.

The chain uses TRBV5-1 and TRBJ1-6; 8 bases agree with TRBD1. Per the germline V gene, CDR1 is SGHRS and CDR2 is YFSETQ. The CDR3 is 16 residues long. V lost 4 bases and J lost 0; bases outside the gene matches: 3. The CDR3 region is CASSHRGSSYNSPLHF. CDR3 nucleotide sequence: TGCGCCAGCAGCCACAGGGGGAGCTCCTATAATTCACCCCTCCACTTT.

The V gene is TRBV7-8, the J gene TRBJ2-6; D possibly corresponds to TRBD1 (5 bases). V lost 1 base and J lost 0, with 7 bases in between. This CDR3 region has 16 residues. The germline CDR1 and CDR2 sequences are SGHVS and FQNEAQ. The CDR3 reads CASSLGDSSGANVLTF. The CDR3 DNA follows: TGTGCCAGCAGCTTAGGCGACAGCTCTGGGGCCAACGTCCTGACTTTC.